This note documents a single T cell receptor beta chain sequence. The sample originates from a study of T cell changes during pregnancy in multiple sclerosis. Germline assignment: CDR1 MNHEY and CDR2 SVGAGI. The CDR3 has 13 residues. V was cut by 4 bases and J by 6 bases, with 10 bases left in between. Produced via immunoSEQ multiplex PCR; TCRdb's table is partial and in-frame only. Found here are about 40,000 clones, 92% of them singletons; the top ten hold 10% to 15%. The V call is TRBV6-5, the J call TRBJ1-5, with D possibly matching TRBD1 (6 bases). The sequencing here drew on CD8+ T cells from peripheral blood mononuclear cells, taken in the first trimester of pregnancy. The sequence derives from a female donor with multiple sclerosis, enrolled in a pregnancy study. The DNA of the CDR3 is TGTGCCAGCAGTTCTGGGGGGGCTCAGCCCCAGCATTTT. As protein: CASSSGGAQPQHF.